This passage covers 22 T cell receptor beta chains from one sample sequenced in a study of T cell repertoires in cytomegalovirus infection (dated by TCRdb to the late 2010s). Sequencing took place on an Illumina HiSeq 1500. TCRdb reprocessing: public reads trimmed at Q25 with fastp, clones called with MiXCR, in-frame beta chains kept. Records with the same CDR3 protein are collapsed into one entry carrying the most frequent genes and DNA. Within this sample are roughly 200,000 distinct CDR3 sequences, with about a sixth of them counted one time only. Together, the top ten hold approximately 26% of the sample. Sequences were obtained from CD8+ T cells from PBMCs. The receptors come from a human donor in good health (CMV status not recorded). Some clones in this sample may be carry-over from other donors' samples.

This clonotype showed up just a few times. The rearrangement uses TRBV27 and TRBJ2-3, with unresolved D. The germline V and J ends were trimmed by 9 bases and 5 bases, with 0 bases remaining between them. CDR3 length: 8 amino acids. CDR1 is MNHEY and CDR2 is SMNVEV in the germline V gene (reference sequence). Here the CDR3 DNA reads TGTGCCAGAGATACGCAGTATTTT. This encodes CARDTQYF.

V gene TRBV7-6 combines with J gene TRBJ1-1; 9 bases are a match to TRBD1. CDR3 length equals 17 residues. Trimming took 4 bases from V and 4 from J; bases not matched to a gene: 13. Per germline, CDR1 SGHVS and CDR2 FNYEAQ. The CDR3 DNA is TGTGCCAGCAGCTCTAACCCCGGGACAGGGTTCGTCACTGAAGCTTTCTTT. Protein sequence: CASSSNPGTGFVTEAFF.

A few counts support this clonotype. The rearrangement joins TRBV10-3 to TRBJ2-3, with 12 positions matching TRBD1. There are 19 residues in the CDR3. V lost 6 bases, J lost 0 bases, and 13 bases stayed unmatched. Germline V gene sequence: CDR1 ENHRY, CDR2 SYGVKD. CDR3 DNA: TGTGCCATCAGCCCTCCTCCGGGACAGGGGGCCTCTAGCACAGATACGCAGTATTTT. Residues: CAISPPPGQGASSTDTQYF.

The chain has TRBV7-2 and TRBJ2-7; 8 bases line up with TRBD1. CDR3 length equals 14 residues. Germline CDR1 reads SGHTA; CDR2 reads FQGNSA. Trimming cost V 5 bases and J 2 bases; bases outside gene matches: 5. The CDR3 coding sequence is TGTGCCAGCAGCCCGGGACAGGTGCCCTACGAGCAGTACTTC. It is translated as CASSPGQVPYEQYF.

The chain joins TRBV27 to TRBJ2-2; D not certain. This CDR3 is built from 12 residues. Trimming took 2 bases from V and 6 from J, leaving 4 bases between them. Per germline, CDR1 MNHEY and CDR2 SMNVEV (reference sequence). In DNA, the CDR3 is TGTGCCAGCAGTTTAGATCCCGGGGAGCTGTTTTTT. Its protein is CASSLDPGELFF.

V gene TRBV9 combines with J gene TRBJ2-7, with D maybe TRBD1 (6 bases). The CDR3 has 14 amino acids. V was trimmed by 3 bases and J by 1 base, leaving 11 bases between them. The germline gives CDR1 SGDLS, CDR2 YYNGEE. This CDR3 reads CASSESGESYEQYF. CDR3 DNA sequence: TGTGCCAGCAGCGAGTCAGGGGAATCCTACGAGCAGTACTTC. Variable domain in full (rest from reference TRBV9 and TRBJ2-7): DSGVTQTPKHLITATGQRVTLRCSPRSGDLSVYWYQQSLDQGLQFLIQYYNGEERAKGNILERFSAQQFPDLHSELNLSSLELGDSALYFCASSESGESYEQYFGPGTRLTVT.

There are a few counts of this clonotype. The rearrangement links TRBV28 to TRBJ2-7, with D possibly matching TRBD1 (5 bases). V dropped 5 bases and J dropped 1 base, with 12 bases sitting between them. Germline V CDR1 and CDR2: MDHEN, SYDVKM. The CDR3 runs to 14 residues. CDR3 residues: CASSDATESYEQYF. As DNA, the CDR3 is TGTGCCAGCAGTGATGCGACAGAGTCCTACGAGCAGTACTTC.

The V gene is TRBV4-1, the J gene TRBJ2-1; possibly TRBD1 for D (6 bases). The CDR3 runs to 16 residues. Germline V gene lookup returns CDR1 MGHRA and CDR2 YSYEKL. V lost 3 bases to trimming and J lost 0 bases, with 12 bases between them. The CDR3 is CASSHPDRSSYNEQFF. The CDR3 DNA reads TGCGCCAGCAGCCACCCCGACAGGAGCTCCTACAATGAGCAGTTCTTC.

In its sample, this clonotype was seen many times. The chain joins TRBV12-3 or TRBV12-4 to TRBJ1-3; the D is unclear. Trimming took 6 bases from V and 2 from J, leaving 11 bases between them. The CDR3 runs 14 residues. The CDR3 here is CASRTDSAGNTIYF. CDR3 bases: TGTGCCAGCAGAACGGATAGCGCTGGAAACACCATATATTTT.

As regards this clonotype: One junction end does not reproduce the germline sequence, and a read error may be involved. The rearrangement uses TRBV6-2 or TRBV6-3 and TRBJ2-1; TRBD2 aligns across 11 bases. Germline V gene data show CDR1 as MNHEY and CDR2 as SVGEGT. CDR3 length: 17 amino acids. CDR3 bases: TGTGCCAGCAGTTACCCGCTAGCGGGGGGACCCTACGATGAGCAGTTCTTC. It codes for CASSYPLAGGPYDEQFF.

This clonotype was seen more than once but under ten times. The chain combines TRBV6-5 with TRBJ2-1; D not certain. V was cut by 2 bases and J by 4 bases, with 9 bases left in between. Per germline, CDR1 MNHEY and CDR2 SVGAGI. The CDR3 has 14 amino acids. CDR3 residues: CASSYVPGYNEQFF. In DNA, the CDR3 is TGTGCCAGCAGTTACGTCCCGGGTTACAATGAGCAGTTCTTC.

CDR3 DNA sequence: TGCAGTGCTAGGGACAGGTCTAACTATGGCTACACCTTC. Protein sequence: CSARDRSNYGYTF. The gene calls are TRBV20-1 and TRBJ1-2, with 7 bases lining up with TRBD1. The V gene's germline CDR1 is DFQATT and CDR2 SNEGSKA (reference sequence). The V and J ends lost 3 bases and 0 bases, in that order; junction bases with no gene match: 1. This CDR3 contains 13 residues.

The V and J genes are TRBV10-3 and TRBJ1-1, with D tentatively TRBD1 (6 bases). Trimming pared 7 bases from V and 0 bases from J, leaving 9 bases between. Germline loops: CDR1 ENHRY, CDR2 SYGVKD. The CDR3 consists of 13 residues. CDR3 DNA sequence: TGTGCCATCACCGGGGACATGAACACTGAAGCTTTCTTT. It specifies CAITGDMNTEAFF.

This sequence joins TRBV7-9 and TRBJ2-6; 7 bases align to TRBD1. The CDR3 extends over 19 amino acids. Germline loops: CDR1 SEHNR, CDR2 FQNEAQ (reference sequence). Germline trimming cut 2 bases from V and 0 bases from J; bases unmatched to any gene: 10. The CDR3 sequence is CASSLLGGRTSSGANVLTF. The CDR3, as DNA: TGTGCCAGCAGCTTATTAGGGGGCCGAACCAGCTCTGGGGCCAACGTCCTGACTTTC.

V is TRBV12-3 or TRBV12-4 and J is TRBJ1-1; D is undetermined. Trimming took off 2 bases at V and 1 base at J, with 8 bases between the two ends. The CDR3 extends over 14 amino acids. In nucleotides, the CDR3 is TGTGCCAGCAGTTTATCTGGAGAGAACACTGAAGCTTTCTTT. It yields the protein CASSLSGENTEAFF.

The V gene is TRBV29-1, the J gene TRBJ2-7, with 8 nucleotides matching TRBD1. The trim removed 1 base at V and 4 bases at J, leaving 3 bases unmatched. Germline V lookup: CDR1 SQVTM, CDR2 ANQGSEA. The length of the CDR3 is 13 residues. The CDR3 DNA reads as TGCAGCGTTGAAGGACAGGGGACGTACGAGCAGTACTTC. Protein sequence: CSVEGQGTYEQYF.

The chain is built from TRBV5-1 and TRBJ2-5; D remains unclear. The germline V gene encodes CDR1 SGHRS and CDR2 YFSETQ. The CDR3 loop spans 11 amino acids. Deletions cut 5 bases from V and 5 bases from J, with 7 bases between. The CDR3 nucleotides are TGCGCCAGCAGAAGGGCCGAGACCCAGTACTTC. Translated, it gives CASRRAETQYF.

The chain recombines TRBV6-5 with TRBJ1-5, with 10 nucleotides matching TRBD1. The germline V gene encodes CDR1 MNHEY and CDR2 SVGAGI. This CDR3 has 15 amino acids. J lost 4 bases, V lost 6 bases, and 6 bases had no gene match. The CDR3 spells CASSPRTGGNQPQHF. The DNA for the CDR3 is TGTGCCAGCAGCCCCCGGACAGGGGGGAATCAGCCCCAGCATTTT.

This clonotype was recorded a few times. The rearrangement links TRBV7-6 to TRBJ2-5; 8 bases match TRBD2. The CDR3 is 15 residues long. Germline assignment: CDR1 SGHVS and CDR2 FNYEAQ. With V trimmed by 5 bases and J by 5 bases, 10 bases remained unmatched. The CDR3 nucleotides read TGTGCCAGCAGCCCCTTTAGCGGGGATGGGGAGACCCAGTACTTC. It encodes CASSPFSGDGETQYF.

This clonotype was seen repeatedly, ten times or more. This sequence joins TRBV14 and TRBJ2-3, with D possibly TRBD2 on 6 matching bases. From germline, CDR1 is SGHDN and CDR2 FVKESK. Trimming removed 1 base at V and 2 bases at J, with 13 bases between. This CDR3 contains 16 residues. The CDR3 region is CASSQVRRDDTDTQYF. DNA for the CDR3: TGTGCCAGCAGCCAAGTGAGGAGGGACGACACAGATACGCAGTATTTT.

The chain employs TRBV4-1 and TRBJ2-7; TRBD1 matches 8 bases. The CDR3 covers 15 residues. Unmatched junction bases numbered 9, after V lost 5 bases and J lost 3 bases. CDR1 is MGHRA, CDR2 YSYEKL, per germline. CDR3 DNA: TGCGCCAGCAGCTCGTGGACAGGGTATGTCTACGAGCAGTACTTC. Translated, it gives CASSSWTGYVYEQYF.

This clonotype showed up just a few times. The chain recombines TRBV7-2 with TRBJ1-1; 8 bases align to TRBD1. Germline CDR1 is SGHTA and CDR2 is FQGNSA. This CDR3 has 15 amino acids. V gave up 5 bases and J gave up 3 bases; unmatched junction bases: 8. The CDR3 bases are TGTGCCAGCAGCGAGTCAGGGGGCCCTTACACTGAAGCTTTCTTT. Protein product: CASSESGGPYTEAFF.